This T cell receptor (beta chain) was retrieved from a study of Graves' ophthalmopathy and Graves' hyperthyroidism. General observations from the study: Forecasting of ophthalmopathy progression by the model achieved approximately 70% sensitivity and 72% to 75% specificity.

Investigators amplified TCR beta CDR3 regions from RNA transcripts. HTBI primers served in a first-round RT-PCR, which a second-round multiplex PCR followed. TCRdb called the multiplex PCR reads again in MiXCR, with one record for every CDR3 protein. This table has over a million distinct CDR3 sequences, about two fifths appearing once. This clonotype showed up many times. The antigen is undetermined. Sequencing used peripheral blood or thyroid tissue (not recorded which). This TCR was sampled from an adult man with Graves' hyperthyroidism.

CDR3 sequence (DNA): TGTGCCAGTAGTATAATGGGGCGGCAGGATGAAAAACTGTTTTTT. Its protein product is CASSIMGRQDEKLFF. V is TRBV19 and J is TRBJ1-4; D is possibly TRBD1 (5 bases). V was pared by 2 bases and J by 6 bases, with 13 bases between. The CDR3 covers 15 residues. Germline V gives CDR1 LNHDA, CDR2 SQIVND (reference sequence). The whole variable domain, filled in from reference TRBV19 and TRBJ1-4, reads DGGITQSPKYLFRKEGQNVTLSCEQNLNHDAMYWYRQDPGQGLRLIYYSQIVNDFQKGDIAEGYSVSREKKESFPLTVTSAQKNPTAFYLCASSIMGRQDEKLFFGSGTQLSVL.